This TCR beta chain derives from a study of tumor-infiltrating lymphocytes in primary liver carcinoma. About the study: Each of the samples returned roughly 3.65 to 7.5 million productive TCRbeta reads (a yield similar across tissue types).

A constant-region primer primed TCR beta cDNA synthesis from 400 to 550 ng of total RNA. A slightly modified ARM-PCR protocol with three nested multiplex PCR rounds produced these TCR beta libraries. The first two PCR rounds, nine to ten cycles each, used TRBV1-TRBV30 forward primers and a C-beta reverse primer. TCRdb re-called the multiplex PCR reads through MiXCR, storing one row per CDR3 protein. The profile covers roughly 20,000 distinct CDR3 sequences, with around 77% appearing a single time and roughly 40% taken by the ten largest. As for this clonotype: The antigen remains unidentified. Germline and junction disagree at one end, which may indicate a read error.

Study-level points and caveats: The overlap of tumor-adjacent and tumor-blood pairs was smaller than that of tumor region pairs.

The CDR3 is made up of 14 amino acids. Germline V CDR1 and CDR2: MNHEY, SVGEGT. From unsorted bulk tissue weighing roughly 17-32 mg, DNA and RNA were co-extracted. With chronic HBV infection, the patients were also treatment-naive. V is TRBV6-2 or TRBV6-3 and J is TRBJ2-5; either TRBD1 or TRBD2 may supply D (5 bases each). The origin of this receptor is a woman aged 25 to 39 with primary liver carcinoma and hepatitis B virus infection. Sequencing input: liver tumor tissue from sampling region 4. Regarding subset: tumor region T4, right-lateral pole. This CDR3 is CAGSYDGLGETQYF. CDR3 nucleotides: TGTGCCGGCAGTTACGACGGCCTGGGGGAAACCCAGTACTTC.